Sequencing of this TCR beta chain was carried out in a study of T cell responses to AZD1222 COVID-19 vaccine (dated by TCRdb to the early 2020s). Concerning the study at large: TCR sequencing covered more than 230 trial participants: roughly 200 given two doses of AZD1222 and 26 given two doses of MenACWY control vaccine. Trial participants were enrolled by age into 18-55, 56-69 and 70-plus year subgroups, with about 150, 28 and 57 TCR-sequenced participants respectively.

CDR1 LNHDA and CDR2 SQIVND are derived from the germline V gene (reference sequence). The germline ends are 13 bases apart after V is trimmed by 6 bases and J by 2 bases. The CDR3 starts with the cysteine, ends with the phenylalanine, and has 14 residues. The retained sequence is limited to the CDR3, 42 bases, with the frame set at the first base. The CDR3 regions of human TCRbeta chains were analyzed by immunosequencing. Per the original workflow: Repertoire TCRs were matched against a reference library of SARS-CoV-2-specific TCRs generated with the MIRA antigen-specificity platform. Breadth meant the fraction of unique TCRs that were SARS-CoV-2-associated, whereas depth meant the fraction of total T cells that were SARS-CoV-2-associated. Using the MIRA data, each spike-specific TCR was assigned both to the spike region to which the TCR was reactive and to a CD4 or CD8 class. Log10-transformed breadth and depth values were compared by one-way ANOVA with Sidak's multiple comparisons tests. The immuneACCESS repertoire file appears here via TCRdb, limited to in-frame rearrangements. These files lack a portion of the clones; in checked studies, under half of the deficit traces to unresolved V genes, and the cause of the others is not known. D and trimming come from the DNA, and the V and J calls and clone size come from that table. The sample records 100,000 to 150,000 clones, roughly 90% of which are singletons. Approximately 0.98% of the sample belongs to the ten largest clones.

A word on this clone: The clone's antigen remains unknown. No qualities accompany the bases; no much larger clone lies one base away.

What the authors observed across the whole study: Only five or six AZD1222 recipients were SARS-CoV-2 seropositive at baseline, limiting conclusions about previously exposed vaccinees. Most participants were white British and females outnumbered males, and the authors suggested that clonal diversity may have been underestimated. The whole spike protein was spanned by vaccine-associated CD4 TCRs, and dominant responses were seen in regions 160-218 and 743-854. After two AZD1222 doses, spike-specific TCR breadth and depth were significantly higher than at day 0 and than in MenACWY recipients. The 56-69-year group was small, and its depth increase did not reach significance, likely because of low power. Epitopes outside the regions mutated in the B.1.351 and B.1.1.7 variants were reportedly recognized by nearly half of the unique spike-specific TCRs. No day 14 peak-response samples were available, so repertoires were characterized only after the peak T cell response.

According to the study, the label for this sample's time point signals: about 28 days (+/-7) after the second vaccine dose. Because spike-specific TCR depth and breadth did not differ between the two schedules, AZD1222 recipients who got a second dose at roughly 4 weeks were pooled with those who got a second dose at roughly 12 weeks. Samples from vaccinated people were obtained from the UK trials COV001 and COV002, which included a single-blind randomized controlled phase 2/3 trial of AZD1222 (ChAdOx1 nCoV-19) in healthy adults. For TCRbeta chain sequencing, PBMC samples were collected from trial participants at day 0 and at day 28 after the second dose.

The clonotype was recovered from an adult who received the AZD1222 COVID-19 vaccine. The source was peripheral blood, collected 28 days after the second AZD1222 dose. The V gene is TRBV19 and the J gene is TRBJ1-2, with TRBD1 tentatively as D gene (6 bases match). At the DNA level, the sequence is TGTGCCAGTAGCCACAGGGAAACCAACTATGGCTACACCTTC. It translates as CASSHRETNYGYTF.